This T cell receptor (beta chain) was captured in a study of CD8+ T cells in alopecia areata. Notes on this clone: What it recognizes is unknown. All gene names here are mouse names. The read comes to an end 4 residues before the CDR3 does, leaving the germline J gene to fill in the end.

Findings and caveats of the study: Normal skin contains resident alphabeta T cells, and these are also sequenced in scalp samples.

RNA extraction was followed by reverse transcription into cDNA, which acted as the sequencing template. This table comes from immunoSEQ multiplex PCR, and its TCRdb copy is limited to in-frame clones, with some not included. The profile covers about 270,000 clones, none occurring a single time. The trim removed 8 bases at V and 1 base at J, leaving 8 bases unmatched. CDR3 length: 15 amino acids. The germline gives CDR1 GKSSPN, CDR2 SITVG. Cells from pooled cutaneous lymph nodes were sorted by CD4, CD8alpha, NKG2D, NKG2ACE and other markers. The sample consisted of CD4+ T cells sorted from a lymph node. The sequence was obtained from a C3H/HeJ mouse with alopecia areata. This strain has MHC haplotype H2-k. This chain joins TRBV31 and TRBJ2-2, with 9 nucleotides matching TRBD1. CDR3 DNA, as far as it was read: TGTGCCCGGGACAGGGAGGAGCTAAACACCGGG. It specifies CARDREELNTG. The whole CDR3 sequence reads CARDREELNTGQLYF.